The T cell receptor (beta chain) described here comes from a study of cytotoxic CD8 clonotypes in ibrutinib-treated CLL. Sequencing was performed with immunoSEQ multiplex PCR; in TCRdb, only in-frame clones are kept and a portion is missing. The table shows 55,000 to 80,000 clones, with 90% occurring only once. The source of roughly 1.9 micrograms of genomic DNA for TCR beta libraries was cryopreserved PBMCs. A word on this clone: Its antigen is still unknown.

Broader study findings: Against age-matched healthy donors, baseline clonality ran higher and tracked circulating CD8+ T-cell counts. Clonality was higher at ibrutinib response and returned toward baseline at progression. With treatment, public clonotypes, which were uncommon, either contracted or remained stable.

The CDR3 contains 16 residues. CDR1 LNHDA and CDR2 SQIVND come from the germline V gene (reference sequence). V was pared by 6 bases and J by 3 bases, with 8 bases of the junction left unmatched. The sample in question was PBMCs, obtained after 12 months of ibrutinib treatment. J is TRBJ1-1 and V is TRBV19; 12 nucleotides align to TRBD1. The source is a human donor with chronic lymphocytic leukemia. The chain's CDR3 is CASRRDRGRGDTEAFF. CDR3 DNA sequence: TGTGCCAGTAGACGGGACAGGGGGCGCGGGGACACTGAAGCTTTCTTT.